Each of the 10 T cell receptor beta chains below was sequenced from the same sample in a study of cytomegalovirus exposure and HLA in healthy donors. Vbeta (60) and Jbeta (13) primers were used in the PCR. The data were produced by immunoSEQ multiplex PCR, yet TCRdb's version contains in-frame clones alone and is incomplete. The sample holds 100,000 to 150,000 clones, roughly 80% seen once. Sequencing used PBMCs. Source of these receptors: a woman in her thirties or forties in good health and CMV-seronegative.

This rearrangement joins TRBV20-1 to TRBJ1-4; TRBD1 aligns across 7 bases. The ends lost 6 bases at V and 11 bases at J; junction bases unmatched: 6. The CDR3 totals 11 residues. Germline V gives CDR1 DFQATT, CDR2 SNEGSKA (reference sequence). The CDR3 sequence: CSAADREKLFF. The CDR3 coding sequence is TGCAGTGCGGCTGACAGGGAGAAACTGTTTTTT.

This chain joins TRBV10-3 and TRBJ2-7; possible D gene TRBD2, 6 bases. The V end lost 5 bases, the J end lost 2 bases, and 16 bases lay between the germline ends. The CDR3 is made up of 15 amino acids. Germline CDR1 ENHRY, CDR2 SYGVKD. This chain's CDR3 is CAISYSRGLTYEQYF. Written as DNA, the CDR3 is TGTGCCATCAGTTATTCGCGGGGCCTGACCTACGAGCAGTACTTC.

The genes are TRBV7-3 and TRBJ2-3, with TRBD2 matching 7 bases. J lost 1 base, V lost 2 bases, and 6 bases had no gene match. This CDR3 is built from 16 residues. The germline CDR1 and CDR2 sequences are SGHTA and FQGTGA. CDR3 amino acids: CASSLGGEERTDTQYF. Written as DNA, the CDR3 is TGTGCCAGCAGCTTAGGGGGGGAAGAACGCACAGATACGCAGTATTTT.

The V and J genes are TRBV5-1 and TRBJ2-2; a weak D match, TRBD2 (6 bases). CDR1 is SGHRS, CDR2 YFSETQ, per germline. Trimming took off 2 bases at V and 0 bases at J, with 8 bases between the two ends. CDR3 length: 15 residues. The CDR3 coding sequence is TGCGCCAGCAGCTTTAGCGGTGCGAACACCGGGGAGCTGTTTTTT. Amino acids: CASSFSGANTGELFF.

The chain's CDR3 is CASSQAYTTNEKLFF. The CDR3 DNA reads as TGTGCCAGCAGCCAGGCCTATACAACTAATGAAAAACTGTTTTTT. The chain links TRBV11-2 to TRBJ1-4; D is uncertain. The CDR3 loop spans 15 amino acids. Trimming removed 5 bases from V and 0 bases from J, with 10 bases in between. Germline assignment: CDR1 SGHAT and CDR2 FQNNGV.

The chain links TRBV2 to TRBJ2-7, with 11 bases lining up with TRBD1. CDR3 size: 14 residues. Per the germline V gene, CDR1 is SNHLY and CDR2 is FYNNEI. Germline trimming cut 8 bases from V and 5 bases from J; bases unmatched to any gene: 8. CDR3 amino acids: CASESGTGGNEQYF. CDR3 DNA sequence: TGTGCCAGCGAGTCAGGGACAGGGGGAAACGAGCAGTACTTC.

This clone has just a few counts. The chain combines TRBV5-6 with TRBJ2-7; TRBD2 might be the D (7 bases). V lost 4 bases and J lost 6, with 26 bases in between. Germline V gene data show CDR1 as SGHDT and CDR2 as YYEEEE. This CDR3 spans 17 amino acids. CDR3 bases: TGTGCCAGCAGCACCCTGACAGCCGGGGGGCGTCGGGGCGAGCAGTACTTC. Protein product: CASSTLTAGGRRGEQYF.

This clone was seen a few times. The chain uses TRBV28 and TRBJ1-5; the match to TRBD1 covers 8 bases. Germline V gene sequence: CDR1 MDHEN, CDR2 SYDVKM. The junction had 7 bases not matched to a gene; V was cut back by 8 bases and J by 4 bases. There are 14 residues in the CDR3. CDR3 sequence: CASRDRRFNQPQHF. For the CDR3, the DNA is TGTGCCAGCCGGGACAGGAGATTTAATCAGCCCCAGCATTTT.

This clone occurred a few times. The chain uses TRBV10-3 and TRBJ1-1; D may be TRBD1 (6 bases). V was cut by 4 bases and J by 3 bases, with 15 bases left in between. Germline V CDR1 and CDR2: ENHRY, SYGVKD. The CDR3 has 15 residues. CDR3 protein: CAISALGGGDTEAFF. The CDR3, as DNA: TGTGCCATCAGTGCCCTAGGGGGGGGAGACACTGAAGCTTTCTTT.

The chain carries TRBV7-2 and TRBJ2-7; a weak D match, TRBD2 (5 bases). Trimming stripped 3 bases from V and 7 bases from J, with 16 bases between. In germline, CDR1 is SGHTA, CDR2 FQGNSA. The CDR3 has 14 amino acids. The CDR3: CASSLSRASGEQYF. In DNA form, the CDR3 reads TGTGCCAGCAGCTTGTCTCGGGCCTCGGGGGAGCAGTACTTC.